Sequencing of this T cell receptor (beta chain) was carried out in a study of blood T cell repertoires in COVID-19. TCRdb keeps only in-frame clones here, not all; method: immunoSEQ multiplex PCR. This sample has just over 300,000 clones, with roughly 88% found just once. The specimen sequenced was PBMCs or T cells enriched from blood (not recorded which). This TCR came from a man aged 25 to 45 who had recovered from COVID-19.

CDR3 DNA: TGTGCCACCAGTGATCCGGGACAGGGGACTGAAGCTTTCTTT. This codes for CATSDPGQGTEAFF. This sequence joins TRBV24-1 and TRBJ1-1; 10 nucleotides align to TRBD1. The CDR3 is made up of 14 amino acids. CDR1 and CDR2 from the germline V gene are KGHDR and SFDVKD. V trimming: 3 bases; J trimming: 5 bases; junction bases outside the gene matches: 2.